This T cell receptor beta chain was captured by sequencing in a study of CD8+ T cells in alopecia areata. Extracted RNA was reverse transcribed, and the resulting cDNA served as sequencing template. Only in-frame clones appear in the TCRdb table, and some are missing; sequencing was by immunoSEQ multiplex PCR. The top ten hold over 15% of the sample, which has 35,000 to 50,000 clones, 80% to 95% seen once. CDR1 LGHNA and CDR2 YSLEER come from the germline V gene. V was pared by 0 bases and J by 8 bases, with 10 bases of the junction left unmatched. CDR3 length equals 17 residues. Study-level results: Compared with normal scalp, lesional scalp had higher clonality and more expanded CD8+ clones. TCRs were shared less clearly across patients than in mice, possibly for HLA-related reasons. Tofacitinib significantly brought down scalp clonality and expanded CD8+ clones among top 100.

With regard to this clone: Its antigen is unidentified.

Treatment in this sample: oral pan-JAK inhibitor, 5-10 mg twice daily. It was from PBMCs that CD4+ and CD8+ T cells were sorted. The chain couples TRBV4-3 to TRBJ2-1; 10 bases are a match to TRBD2. Material: CD8+ T cells sorted from blood, obtained at week 24, from a patient treated with tofacitinib. The receptor was derived from a human donor with alopecia areata. CDR3 coding DNA: TGCGCCAGCAGCCAAGACTTGCAGCGGGGGGGCGGCGATGAGCAGTTCTTC. This sequence encodes CASSQDLQRGGGDEQFF.